This paragraph covers one T cell receptor (beta chain) sequence. The treatment here: about 20 received Ad26.COV2.S at low or high dose, single or two shots; five or six received placebo; per-sample allocation not given. The investigators took samples on day 63 after the first vaccine or placebo injection. This entry is derived from a study of Ad26.COV2.S vaccination and SARS-CoV-2 variants. On the study more broadly: COV1001, an Ad26.COV2.S trial, supplied this vaccine-arm donor. The authors gave Ad26.COV2.S intramuscularly, either once or twice 56 days apart.

Data came from immunoSEQ multiplex PCR; TCRdb stores just in-frame clones and leaves some out. This table has some 240,000 clones, 70% to 90% appearing once. Germline V CDR1 and CDR2: MNHEY, SVGAGI. There are 14 residues in the CDR3. V lost 5 bases and J 0 bases, leaving 10 bases between the germline ends. This material consisted of peripheral blood, taken in a trial of Ad26.COV2.S vaccine versus placebo. The receptor was isolated from a person aged 18-60 years who received the Ad26.COV2.S COVID-19 vaccine or a placebo. V is TRBV6-5 and J is TRBJ1-1, with D tentatively TRBD1 (5 bases). The CDR3 sequence: CASSRQLMNTEAFF. The CDR3 DNA sequence: TGTGCCAGCAGTCGACAGCTAATGAACACTGAAGCTTTCTTT.